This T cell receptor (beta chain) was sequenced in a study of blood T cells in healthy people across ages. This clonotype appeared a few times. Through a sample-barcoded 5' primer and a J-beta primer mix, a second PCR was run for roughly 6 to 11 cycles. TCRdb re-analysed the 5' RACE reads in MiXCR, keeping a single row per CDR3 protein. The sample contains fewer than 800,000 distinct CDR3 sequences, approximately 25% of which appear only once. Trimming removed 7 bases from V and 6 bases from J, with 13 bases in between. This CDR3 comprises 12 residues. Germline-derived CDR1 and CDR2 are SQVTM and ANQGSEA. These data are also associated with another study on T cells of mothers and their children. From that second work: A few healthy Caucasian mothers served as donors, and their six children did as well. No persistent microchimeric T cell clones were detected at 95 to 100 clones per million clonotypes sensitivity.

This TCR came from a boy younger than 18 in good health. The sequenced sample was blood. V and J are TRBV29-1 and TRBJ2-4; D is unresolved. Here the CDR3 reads CSALPDGNIQYF. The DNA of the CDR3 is TGCAGCGCCCTCCCGGACGGAAACATTCAGTACTTC.